Below are 28 T cell receptor beta chains sequenced from a single sample in a study of T cells in women clearing cervical HPV infection. The data were produced by immunoSEQ multiplex PCR, yet TCRdb's version contains in-frame clones alone and is incomplete. This table lists about 41,000 clones. The sample comprised blood buffy coat. These receptors all come from a woman between 18 and 69 years old with a cervical HPV16 infection that either progressed to CIN3+ or cleared (not recorded which).

To note about this clone: The read ends 3 residues shy of where the CDR3 ends; the end is completed using the germline J gene. This sequence joins TRBV5-1 and TRBJ2-2, with 8 bases lining up with TRBD1. CDR3 length: 15 residues. The V gene end was trimmed by 5 bases and the J gene end by 5 bases; junction bases not matched to a gene: 8. Germline CDR1 SGHRS, CDR2 YFSETQ. The part of the CDR3 DNA that was read is TGCGCCAGCAGAACCGGGACAGGAGCGACCGGGGAG. Its protein is CASRTGTGATGE. The CDR3 reads in full as CASRTGTGATGELFF.

A remark on this clone: The read ends 3 residues before the CDR3 terminus; that terminus is restored from the germline J gene. V usage is TRBV7-6 and J usage is TRBJ2-1; tentative D call: TRBD2 (6 bases). This CDR3 has 16 residues. Germline CDR1 and CDR2: SGHVS and FNYEAQ. V gave up 1 base and J gave up 1 base, with 11 bases separating them. The DNA read from the CDR3 is TGTGCCAGCAGCTTAGTGGAGGGGAGGTCCTACAATGAG. Protein: CASSLVEGRSYNE. The CDR3 in its entirety is CASSLVEGRSYNEQFF.

With regard to this clone: The sequence runs out 3 residues before the end of the CDR3; the remainder is reconstructed from the germline J gene. The rearrangement links TRBV7-6 to TRBJ2-2; D gene uncertain. CDR3 length: 12 amino acids. Deletions cut 10 bases from V and 4 bases from J, with 10 bases between. The germline V gene has CDR1 SGHVS and CDR2 FNYEAQ. The part of the CDR3 DNA that was read is TGTGCCACCTCCCTAGGCACCGGGGAG. Translation: CATSLGTGE. In full, the CDR3 reads CATSLGTGELFF.

A note on this clone: The CDR3 end is not reached by the read, which stops 3 residues before it; the germline J gene fills it in. The chain is built from TRBV2 and TRBJ2-3; 8 bases match TRBD2. The trim removed 3 bases at V and 0 bases at J, leaving 11 bases unmatched. Germline CDR1 is SNHLY and CDR2 is FYNNEI. The CDR3 consists of 18 residues. The DNA read from the CDR3 is TGTGCCAGCAGTGAGATGGGCGGGAGGACCGCTAGCACAGATACG. Translation: CASSEMGGRTASTDT. The whole CDR3 sequence reads CASSEMGGRTASTDTQYF.

Concerning this clone itself: Coverage ceases 3 residues before the CDR3 finishes, and the germline J gene fills in the end. V and J are TRBV11-2 and TRBJ1-2, with 7 bases matching TRBD1. In germline, CDR1 is SGHAT, CDR2 FQNNGV. This CDR3 region has 13 residues. CDR3 protein: CASSLGQGTGYTF. The CDR3 DNA, read in part, is TGTGCCAGCAGCTTAGGACAGGGCACGGGC.

In regard to this clone: From the germline J gene comes the end of the CDR3, since the read stops 3 residues before it. The V gene is TRBV19, the J gene TRBJ2-1, with D maybe TRBD2 (5 bases). The CDR3 spans 14 residues. CDR1 is LNHDA, CDR2 SQIVND, per germline (reference sequence). V lost 5 bases and J 5 bases, leaving 13 bases between the germline ends. The CDR3: CASSPGGYNNEQFF. The sequenced CDR3 bases are TGTGCCAGTAGTCCAGGAGGATATAACAATGAG.

As for this clone: Sequencing ends 3 residues short of the CDR3 end; the germline J gene provides the rest. V and J are TRBV18 and TRBJ1-1; D gene uncertain. The CDR3 runs 13 residues. V gave up 2 bases and J gave up 1 base, with 5 bases separating them. Per germline, CDR1 KGHSH and CDR2 LQKENI. Partial CDR3 DNA: TGTGCCAGCTCACCATCCCAGAACACTGAA. It specifies CASSPSQNTE. The CDR3 as a whole reads CASSPSQNTEAFF.

As to this clone: Read coverage stops 3 residues before the CDR3 terminus; the germline J gene supplies the remainder. The V and J genes are TRBV19 and TRBJ2-1, with 8 bases lining up with TRBD1. V was clipped by 10 bases and J by 7 bases; unmatched bases: 15. The CDR3 length is 15 residues. CDR1 and CDR2 from the germline V gene are LNHDA and SQIVND (reference sequence). This CDR3 reads CATLTGANELNEQFF. The covered CDR3 bases are TGTGCCACCCTGACAGGGGCCAACGAGTTGAATGAG.

Concerning this clone itself: Sequencing ends 3 residues short of the CDR3 end; the germline J gene provides the rest. The chain joins TRBV5-6 to TRBJ2-1; TRBD2 agrees at 11 bases. The trim removed 4 bases at V and 3 bases at J, leaving 3 bases unmatched. CDR3 length: 15 amino acids. CDR1 and CDR2 (germline): SGHDT, YYEEEE. The DNA read from the CDR3 is TGTGCCAGCAGCCTCGGACTAGCGGGCTACAATGAG. Translation gives CASSLGLAGYNE. Given in full, the CDR3 is CASSLGLAGYNEQFF.

Points on this clone: The CDR3 end falls 3 residues outside the read, so it is completed with the germline J gene. The chain is built from TRBV19 and TRBJ2-7; 8 nucleotides line up with TRBD2. In germline, CDR1 is LNHDA, CDR2 SQIVND (reference sequence). The trim removed 7 bases at V and 3 bases at J, leaving 8 bases unmatched. This CDR3 has 14 residues. The CDR3 DNA, read in part, is TGTGCCAGTAAAGCGGGGGCGGGACTCTACGAG. This sequence encodes CASKAGAGLYE. The full CDR3 protein reads CASKAGAGLYEQYF. The full variable domain, in which reference TRBV19 and TRBJ2-7 provide the parts outside the CDR3, is DGGITQSPKYLFRKEGQNVTLSCEQNLNHDAMYWYRQDPGQGLRLIYYSQIVNDFQKGDIAEGYSVSREKKESFPLTVTSAQKNPTAFYLCASKAGAGLYEQYFGPGTRLTVT.

Regarding this clone: Sequencing ends 3 residues short of the CDR3 end; the germline J gene provides the rest. The chain recombines TRBV15 with TRBJ2-3; 9 nucleotides align to TRBD2. The CDR3 loop spans 18 amino acids. With 6 bases clipped from V and 4 bases from J, the junction kept 17 bases outside the gene matches. CDR1 is LNHNV, CDR2 YYDKDF, per germline (reference sequence). The CDR3 loop is CATRNSGSTIDRADTQYF. The part of the CDR3 DNA that was read is TGTGCCACCAGGAATAGCGGGAGCACGATCGACCGCGCAGATACG.

A note on this clone: The read finishes 3 residues shy of the CDR3 end, and the germline J gene is used to complete it. The chain uses TRBV19 and TRBJ2-5; D unresolved. CDR3 length equals 15 residues. V was pared by 5 bases and J by 1 base, with 14 bases between. Germline CDR1 reads LNHDA; CDR2 reads SQIVND (reference sequence). The CDR3 protein is CASSLSGWPQETQYF. CDR3 bases read: TGTGCCAGTAGTCTCTCAGGTTGGCCCCAAGAGACC.

Turning to this clone: The observed sequence ends 3 residues before the CDR3 terminus, with the missing tail filled in from the germline J gene. J is TRBJ1-1 and V is TRBV14; TRBD1 matches 9 bases. After removal of 1 base from V and 4 bases from J, the junction contained 7 bases not matched to a gene. The length of the CDR3 is 16 residues. Germline lookup yields CDR1 SGHDN and CDR2 FVKESK. The CDR3 spells CASSQVLGQGGTEAFF. The DNA read from the CDR3 is TGTGCCAGCAGCCAAGTTCTGGGACAGGGAGGCACTGAA.

Concerning this clone itself: The read terminates 3 residues before the CDR3 end, so the remaining end is supplied by the germline J gene. This chain uses TRBV20-1 with TRBJ2-1; 11 bases match TRBD2. Germline CDR1 DFQATT, CDR2 SNEGSKA (reference sequence). There are 14 residues in the CDR3. Germline trimming cut 6 bases from V and 1 base from J; bases unmatched to any gene: 2. Partial CDR3 DNA: TGCAGTGCAAGACTAGCGGGGTCCTACAATGAG. It encodes CSARLAGSYNE. The full CDR3 protein reads CSARLAGSYNEQFF.

The CDR3: CSAESVSGSDTQYF. Incomplete CDR3 DNA: TGCAGTGCGGAGAGCGTTTCCGGGTCAGATACG. The rearrangement links TRBV20-1 to TRBJ2-3; unclear D gene. The read ends 3 residues shy of where the CDR3 ends; the end is completed using the germline J gene. This CDR3 contains 14 residues. From germline, CDR1 is DFQATT and CDR2 SNEGSKA (reference sequence). V was trimmed by 6 bases and J by 4 bases, leaving 17 bases between them.

On this clone itself: The CDR3 is cut off 3 residues early in the read; its end comes from the germline J gene. This rearrangement joins TRBV7-3 to TRBJ1-1, with 9 bases identical to TRBD1. Germline V gene data show CDR1 as SGHTA and CDR2 as FQGTGA. The CDR3 sequence is 15 residues long. Unmatched junction bases numbered 7, after V lost 4 bases and J lost 4 bases. The CDR3 loop reads CASSSTTGGSTEAFF. The part of the CDR3 DNA that was read is TGTGCCAGCAGCTCGACCACAGGGGGCTCCACTGAA.

On this clone: The CDR3 is cut off 3 residues early in the read; its end comes from the germline J gene. This chain links TRBV20-1 with TRBJ2-5, with 11 bases matching TRBD2. Per germline, CDR1 DFQATT and CDR2 SNEGSKA (reference sequence). This CDR3 is 16 amino acids long. Losses at the gene ends were 2 bases for V and 6 bases for J; bases not matched to a gene: 11. The sequenced CDR3 bases are TGCAGTGCTAGAATGACTTTAGCGGGGGGGCGTAAGACC. Its protein is CSARMTLAGGRKT. The full CDR3 is CSARMTLAGGRKTQYF.

Remarks on this clone: The sequence runs out 3 residues before the end of the CDR3; the remainder is reconstructed from the germline J gene. The chain carries TRBV29-1 and TRBJ1-1, with TRBD1 as a possible D gene (6 bases). Trimming took 6 bases from V and 1 from J, leaving 12 bases between them. The CDR3 contains 13 residues. Germline V gene lookup returns CDR1 SQVTM and CDR2 ANQGSEA. The CDR3 DNA, read in part, is TGCAGCGTGTTCAGGGGCGCGAACACTGAA. Its protein product is CSVFRGANTE. The CDR3 in its entirety is CSVFRGANTEAFF.

Remarks on this clone: The missing CDR3 end, 3 residues past where the read stops, is filled in from the germline J gene. This chain links TRBV29-1 with TRBJ2-3; 7 bases map to TRBD1. This CDR3 comprises 14 residues. CDR1 and CDR2 (germline): SQVTM, ANQGSEA. V dropped 0 bases and J dropped 5; count of bases not matched to a gene: 5. The chain's CDR3 is CSVEDLRQGDTQYF. The sequenced part of the CDR3 DNA is TGCAGCGTTGAAGATCTTCGACAGGGAGATACG.

For this clone: The read ends 3 residues early relative to the CDR3; the germline J gene fills the gap. The V call is TRBV7-2, the J call TRBJ1-4; D unresolved. There are 12 residues in the CDR3. Germline V gene lookup returns CDR1 SGHTA and CDR2 FQGNSA. Trimming pared 2 bases from V and 7 bases from J, leaving 5 bases between. CDR3 amino acids: CASSLTREKLFF. Partial CDR3 DNA: TGTGCCAGCAGCTTAACACGTGAAAAA. Together with reference TRBV7-2 and TRBJ1-4, the CDR3 gives the full variable domain: GAGVSQSPSNKVTEKGKDVELRCDPISGHTALYWYRQSLGQGLEFLIYFQGNSAPDKSGLPSDRFSAERTGGSVSTLTIQRTQQEDSAVYLCASSLTREKLFFGSGTQLSVL.

As concerns this clone: The read halts 3 residues ahead of the CDR3 end, with the missing end drawn from the germline J gene. The chain has TRBV14 and TRBJ2-1; the D is unclear. In germline, CDR1 is SGHDN, CDR2 FVKESK. V was trimmed by 0 bases and J by 3 bases, leaving 9 bases between them. There are 15 residues in the CDR3. CDR3: CASSQETAFYNEQFF. The covered CDR3 bases are TGTGCCAGCAGCCAAGAGACTGCGTTCTACAATGAG.

A note on this clone: The read halts 3 residues ahead of the CDR3 end, with the missing end drawn from the germline J gene. Distinct nucleotide sequences in the sample also encode this CDR3. This chain joins TRBV29-1 and TRBJ2-7; TRBD2 matches 7 bases. The V gene's germline CDR1 is SQVTM and CDR2 ANQGSEA. The CDR3 is 12 amino acids. The junction had 4 bases not matched to a gene; V was cut back by 4 bases and J by 4 bases. The sequenced part of the CDR3 DNA is TGCAGCGTTGGGCCAGCGGGATACGAG. Its protein product is CSVGPAGYE. The whole CDR3 is CSVGPAGYEQYF.

A note on this clone: The CDR3 extends 3 residues past the end of the read, so its final part is completed from the germline J gene. The chain is built from TRBV20-1 and TRBJ2-5, with D maybe TRBD2 (5 bases). The CDR3 contains 13 residues. Germline CDR1 and CDR2: DFQATT and SNEGSKA (reference sequence). Trimming removed 1 base at V and 5 bases at J, with 11 bases between. This CDR3 reads CSARVRAGETQYF. The CDR3 DNA, read in part, is TGCAGTGCTAGAGTGAGGGCTGGGGAGACC.

About this clone itself: The missing CDR3 end, 3 residues past where the read stops, is filled in from the germline J gene. This chain connects TRBV11-3 to TRBJ2-5; a weak D match, TRBD2 (6 bases). The V gene lost 1 base and the J gene lost 2 bases, with 8 bases spanning the gap. In germline, CDR1 is SGHNT, CDR2 YENEEA. The length of the CDR3 is 14 residues. CDR3 amino acids: CASSLGGDQETQYF. Partial CDR3 DNA: TGTGCCAGCAGCTTAGGCGGGGATCAAGAGACC.

CDR3 DNA, as far as it was read: TGTGCCAGCAGTGGAACAGGGGGCTGGTACGAG. It codes for CASSGTGGWYE. The CDR3 in its entirety is CASSGTGGWYEQYF. This chain connects TRBV6-1 to TRBJ2-7; TRBD1 agrees at 9 bases. The read falls 3 residues short of the CDR3 end, and the missing part is taken from the germline J gene. The germline V gene encodes CDR1 MNHNS and CDR2 SASEGT. V lost 4 bases to trimming and J lost 4 bases; unmatched junction nucleotides: 5. The CDR3 extends over 14 amino acids.

About this clone itself: The CDR3 end lies 3 residues beyond the end of the read and is filled in from the germline J gene. The gene calls are TRBV5-1 and TRBJ2-1; D is undetermined. This CDR3 spans 12 amino acids. Germline V gene lookup returns CDR1 SGHRS and CDR2 YFSETQ. Trimming stripped 5 bases from V and 7 bases from J, with 10 bases between. The CDR3 DNA, read in part, is TGCGCCAGCAGATCGGGTTTTAATGAG. As protein: CASRSGFNE. The whole CDR3 is CASRSGFNEQFF.

Of note for this clone: The read stops 3 residues short of the end of the CDR3; the missing end is completed from the germline J gene. Different DNA sequences within this sample yield the same CDR3. The genes are TRBV7-3 and TRBJ2-5, with D tentatively TRBD1 (6 bases). This CDR3 contains 13 residues. Trimming left V 5 bases short and J 2 bases short, with 9 bases between. The germline CDR1 and CDR2 sequences are SGHTA and FQGTGA. The sequenced CDR3 bases are TGTGCCAGCAGCCCGGGACAACAAGAGACC. This translates into CASSPGQQET. The whole CDR3 region reads CASSPGQQETQYF.

Concerning this clone: The CDR3 goes on 3 residues after the read ends, and that part is filled in from the germline J gene. This chain connects TRBV20-1 to TRBJ1-6, with D possibly matching TRBD1 (5 bases). V was trimmed by 3 bases and J by 7 bases, leaving 22 bases between them. Germline V gives CDR1 DFQATT, CDR2 SNEGSKA (reference sequence). The CDR3 runs to 17 residues. CDR3 bases read: TGCAGTGCTAGTCCGGCGGGGGTTGGGTTGGGAAATTCACCC. Amino acids: CSASPAGVGLGNSP. The full CDR3 protein is CSASPAGVGLGNSPLHF.